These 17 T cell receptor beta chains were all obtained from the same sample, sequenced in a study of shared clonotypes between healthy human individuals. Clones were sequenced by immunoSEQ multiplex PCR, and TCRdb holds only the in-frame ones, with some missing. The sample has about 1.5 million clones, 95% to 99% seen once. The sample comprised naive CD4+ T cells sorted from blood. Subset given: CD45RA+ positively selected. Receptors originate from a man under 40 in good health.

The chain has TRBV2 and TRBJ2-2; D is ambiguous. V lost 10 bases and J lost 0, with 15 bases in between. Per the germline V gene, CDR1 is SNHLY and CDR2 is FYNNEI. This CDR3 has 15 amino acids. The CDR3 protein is CATPRSEPNTGELFF. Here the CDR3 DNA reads TGTGCCACTCCAAGGAGCGAGCCGAACACCGGGGAGCTGTTTTTT.

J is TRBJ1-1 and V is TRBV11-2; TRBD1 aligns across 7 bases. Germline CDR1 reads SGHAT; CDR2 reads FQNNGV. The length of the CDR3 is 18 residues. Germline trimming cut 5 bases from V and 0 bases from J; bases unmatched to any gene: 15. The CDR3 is CASSVPLRDSFMNTEAFF. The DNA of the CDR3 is TGTGCCAGCAGCGTACCCCTCCGGGACAGTTTCATGAACACTGAAGCTTTCTTT.

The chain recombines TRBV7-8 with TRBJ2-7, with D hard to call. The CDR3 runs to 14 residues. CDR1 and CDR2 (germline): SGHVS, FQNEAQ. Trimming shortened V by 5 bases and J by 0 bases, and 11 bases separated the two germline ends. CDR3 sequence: CASSPRYSSYEQYF. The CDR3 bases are TGTGCCAGCAGCCCTCGATATAGCTCCTACGAGCAGTACTTC.

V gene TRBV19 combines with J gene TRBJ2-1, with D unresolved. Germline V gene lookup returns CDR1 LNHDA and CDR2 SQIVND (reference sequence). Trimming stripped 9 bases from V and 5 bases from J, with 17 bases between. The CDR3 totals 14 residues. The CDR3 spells CASELSWVNNEQFF. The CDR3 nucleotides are TGTGCCAGCGAACTAAGCTGGGTGAACAATGAGCAGTTCTTC.

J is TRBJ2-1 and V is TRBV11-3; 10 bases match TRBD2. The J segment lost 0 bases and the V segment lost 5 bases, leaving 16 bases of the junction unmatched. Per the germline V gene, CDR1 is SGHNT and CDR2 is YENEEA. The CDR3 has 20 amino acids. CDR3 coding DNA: TGTGCCAGCAGCAAGGGTCCCGGACTAGCGGCCACCTCCTCCTACAATGAGCAGTTCTTC. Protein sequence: CASSKGPGLAATSSYNEQFF.

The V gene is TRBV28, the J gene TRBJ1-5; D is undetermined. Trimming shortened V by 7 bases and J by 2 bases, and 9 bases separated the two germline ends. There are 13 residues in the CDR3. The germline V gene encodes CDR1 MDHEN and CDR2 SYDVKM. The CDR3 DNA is TGTGCCAGCAATACCCGGGGCAATCAGCCCCAGCATTTT. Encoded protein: CASNTRGNQPQHF.

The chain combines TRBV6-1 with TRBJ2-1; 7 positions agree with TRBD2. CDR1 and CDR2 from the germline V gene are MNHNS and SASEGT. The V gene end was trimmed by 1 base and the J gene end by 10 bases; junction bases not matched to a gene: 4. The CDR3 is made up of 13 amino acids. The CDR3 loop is CASSEEFGGEQFF. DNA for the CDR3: TGTGCCAGCAGTGAAGAGTTCGGGGGGGAGCAGTTCTTC.

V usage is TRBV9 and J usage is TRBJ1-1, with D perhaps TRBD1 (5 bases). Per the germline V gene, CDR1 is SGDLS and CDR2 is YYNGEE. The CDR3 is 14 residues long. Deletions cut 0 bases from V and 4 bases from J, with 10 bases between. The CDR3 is CASSVVTGGTEAFF. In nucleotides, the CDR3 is TGTGCCAGCAGCGTAGTAACTGGGGGCACTGAAGCTTTCTTT.

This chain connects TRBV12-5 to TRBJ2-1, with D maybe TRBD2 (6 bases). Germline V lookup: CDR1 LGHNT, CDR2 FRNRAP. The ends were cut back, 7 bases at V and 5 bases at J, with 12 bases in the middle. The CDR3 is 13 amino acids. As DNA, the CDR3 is TGTGCTAGTGTCCCTTCGGGAGACAATGAGCAGTTCTTC. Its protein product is CASVPSGDNEQFF.

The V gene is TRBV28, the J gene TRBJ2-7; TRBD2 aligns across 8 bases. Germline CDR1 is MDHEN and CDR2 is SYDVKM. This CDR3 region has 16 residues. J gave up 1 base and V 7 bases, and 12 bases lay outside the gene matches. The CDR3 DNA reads TGTGCCAGCACCACAGCTAACAAGCGGGGGTCCTACGAGCAGTACTTC. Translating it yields CASTTANKRGSYEQYF.

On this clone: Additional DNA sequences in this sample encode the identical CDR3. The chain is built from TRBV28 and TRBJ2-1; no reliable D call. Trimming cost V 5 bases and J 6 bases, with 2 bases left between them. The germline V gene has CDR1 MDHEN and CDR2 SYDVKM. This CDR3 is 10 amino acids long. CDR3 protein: CASSVNEQFF. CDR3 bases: TGTGCCAGCAGTGTCAATGAGCAGTTCTTC. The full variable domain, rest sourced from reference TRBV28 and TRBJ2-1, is DVKVTQSSRYLVKRTGEKVFLECVQDMDHENMFWYRQDPGLGLRLIYFSYDVKMKEKGDIPEGYSVSREKKERFSLILESASTNQTSMYLCASSVNEQFFGPGTRLTVL.

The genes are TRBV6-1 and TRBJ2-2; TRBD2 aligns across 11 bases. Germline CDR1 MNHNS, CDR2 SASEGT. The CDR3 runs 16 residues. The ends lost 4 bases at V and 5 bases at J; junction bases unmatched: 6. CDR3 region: CASSVFTSGSTGELFF. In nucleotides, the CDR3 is TGTGCCAGCAGTGTCTTTACTAGCGGGAGTACCGGGGAGCTGTTTTTT.

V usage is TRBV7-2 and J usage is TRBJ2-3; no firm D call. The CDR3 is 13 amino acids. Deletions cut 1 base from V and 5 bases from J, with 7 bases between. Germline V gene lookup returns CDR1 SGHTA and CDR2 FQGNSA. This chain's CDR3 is CASSLEAGDTQYF. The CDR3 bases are TGTGCCAGCAGCTTAGAAGCAGGAGATACGCAGTATTTT.

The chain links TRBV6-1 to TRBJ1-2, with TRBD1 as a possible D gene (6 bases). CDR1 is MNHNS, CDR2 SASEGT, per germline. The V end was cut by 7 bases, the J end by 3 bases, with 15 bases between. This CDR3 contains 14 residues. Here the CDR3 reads CASTGVAPDYGYTF. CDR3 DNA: TGTGCCAGCACAGGGGTGGCCCCCGACTATGGCTACACCTTC.

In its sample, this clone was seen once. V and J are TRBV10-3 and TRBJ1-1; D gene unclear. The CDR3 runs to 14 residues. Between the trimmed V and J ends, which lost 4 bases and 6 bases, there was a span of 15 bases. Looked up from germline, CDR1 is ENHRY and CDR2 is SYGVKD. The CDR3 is CAISGKDMGAEAFF. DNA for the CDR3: TGTGCCATCAGTGGGAAAGACATGGGCGCTGAAGCTTTCTTT.

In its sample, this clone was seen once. The CDR3 protein is CASSGSSGTQETQYF. The CDR3 DNA is TGTGCCAGCAGCGGTAGCTCGGGCACCCAAGAGACCCAGTACTTC. The V gene is TRBV9, the J gene TRBJ2-5; D unclear. This CDR3 has 15 amino acids. Germline V CDR1 and CDR2: SGDLS, YYNGEE. V lost 3 bases to trimming and J lost 1 base, with 13 bases between them.

The CDR3 reads CASSLGGGGELFF. The CDR3 DNA reads TGTGCCAGCAGCCTCGGGGGCGGCGGGGAGCTGTTTTTT. The V call is TRBV6-5, the J call TRBJ2-2; D possibly matches TRBD1 or TRBD2 (6 bases each). V dropped 6 bases and J dropped 7 bases, with 12 bases sitting between them. The V gene's germline CDR1 is MNHEY and CDR2 SVGAGI. The CDR3 runs to 13 residues.